The T cell receptor beta chain under discussion was sequenced for a study of T cells in Graves' hyperthyroidism and ophthalmopathy. With a duration under 2 months, the hyperthyroidism was newly diagnosed in patients aged 18 to 65. Exclusion of patients followed from uncontrolled infection, other autoimmune disease, pregnancy or lactation. V was pared by 3 bases and J by 7 bases, with 4 bases between. Germline CDR1 and CDR2: MNHNS and SASEGT. CDR3 length equals 11 residues. Amplification of TCR beta CDR3 regions used RNA as the template. HTBI primers were employed in a first-round RT-PCR of the TCR CDR3. MiXCR, run by TCRdb on the multiplex PCR reads, gives a single entry per CDR3 protein. The sample lists roughly 570,000 distinct CDR3 sequences, 15% to 18% occurring once.

The source of this sequence is a woman younger than 45 with Graves' hyperthyroidism. This chain uses TRBV6-1 with TRBJ2-1; D ambiguous. The sequenced sample consisted of blood. The CDR3 spells CASSEMNEQFF. The CDR3 coding sequence is TGTGCCAGCAGTGAGATGAATGAGCAGTTCTTC.